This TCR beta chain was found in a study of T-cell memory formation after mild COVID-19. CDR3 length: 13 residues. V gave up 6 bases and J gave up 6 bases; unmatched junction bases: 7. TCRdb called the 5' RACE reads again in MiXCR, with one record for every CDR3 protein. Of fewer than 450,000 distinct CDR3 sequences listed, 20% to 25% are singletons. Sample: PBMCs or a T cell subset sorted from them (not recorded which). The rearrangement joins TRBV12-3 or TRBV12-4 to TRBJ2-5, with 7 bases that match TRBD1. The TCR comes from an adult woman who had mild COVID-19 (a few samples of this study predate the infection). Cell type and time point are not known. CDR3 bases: TGTGCCAGCAGCCCCAGGGGGAATCAGACCCAGTACTTC. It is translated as CASSPRGNQTQYF.